The rows below give T cell receptor beta chains drawn from one sample of a study of a mutant IDH1 vaccine in newly diagnosed glioma. Repertoires were generated with immunoSEQ multiplex PCR, while TCRdb's copy carries only in-frame clones and drops some. The profile shows around 32,000 clones, roughly 80% of them singletons. These receptors' antigens are unknown. The sample consisted of PBMCs, taken from a glioma patient whose treatment included an IDH1 peptide vaccine. The receptor set was obtained from a woman aged 25 to 39 with glioma. Some clones in this sample may be carry-over from other donors' samples. The CDR3 runs from the conserved cysteine through the conserved F or W. The D gene is left open where the match is weak. A clone size is listed for some rows: how often the clone was seen (once, few, many), or a class if it is expanded.

abundance: -; d_gene: -; len: 13; j_gene: TRBJ2-7; v_gene: TRBV30; CDR3aa: CAWSVTDTYEQYF; CDR3nt: TGTGCCTGGAGTGTTACAGATACCTACGAGCAGTACTTC
abundance: -; d_gene: TRBD1; len: 13; j_gene: TRBJ1-2; v_gene: TRBV2; CDR3aa: CASSVSGGYGYTF; CDR3nt: TGTGCCAGCAGTGTCTCAGGGGGCTATGGCTACACCTTC
abundance: -; d_gene: TRBD1; len: 14; j_gene: TRBJ1-1; v_gene: TRBV10-2; CDR3aa: CASRPGTGTTEAFF; CDR3nt: TGCGCCAGCAGGCCCGGGACAGGGACCACTGAAGCTTTCTTT
abundance: -; d_gene: TRBD1; len: 16; j_gene: TRBJ1-3; v_gene: TRBV10-2; CDR3aa: CASSARRTGTGNTIYF; CDR3nt: TGCGCCAGCTCCGCACGCCGGACAGGGACAGGAAACACCATATATTTT
abundance: few; d_gene: -; len: 14; j_gene: TRBJ1-5; v_gene: TRBV30; CDR3aa: CAWSAGTAPKPQHF; CDR3nt: TGTGCCTGGAGTGCAGGGACGGCCCCTAAGCCCCAGCATTTT
abundance: -; d_gene: -; len: 13; j_gene: TRBJ2-6; v_gene: TRBV30; CDR3aa: CACSTSGANVLTF; CDR3nt: TGTGCCTGCTCGACCTCTGGGGCCAACGTCCTGACTTTC
abundance: -; d_gene: -; len: 16; j_gene: TRBJ2-2; v_gene: TRBV7-9; CDR3aa: CASPLDRQSNTGELFF; CDR3nt: TGTGCCAGCCCCCTAGATCGACAGTCCAACACCGGGGAGCTGTTTTTT
abundance: few; d_gene: TRBD1; len: 17; j_gene: TRBJ1-2; v_gene: TRBV7-9; CDR3aa: CASSLILNRGSNYGYTF; CDR3nt: TGTGCCAGCAGCCTTATACTGAACAGGGGATCTAACTATGGCTACACCTTC
abundance: -; d_gene: -; len: 15; j_gene: TRBJ2-3; v_gene: TRBV4-2; CDR3aa: CASSQVSWITDTQYF; CDR3nt: TGTGCCAGCAGCCAAGTATCGTGGATCACAGATACGCAGTATTTT
abundance: -; d_gene: -; len: 14; j_gene: TRBJ2-5; v_gene: TRBV2; CDR3aa: CASRTPYGRETQYF; CDR3nt: TGTGCCAGCAGGACCCCGTATGGACGGGAGACCCAGTACTTC
abundance: -; d_gene: TRBD1; len: 13; j_gene: TRBJ2-1; v_gene: TRBV28; CDR3aa: CASSFDRGNEQFF; CDR3nt: TGTGCCAGCAGTTTCGACAGGGGCAATGAGCAGTTCTTC
abundance: -; d_gene: -; len: 13; j_gene: TRBJ1-1; v_gene: TRBV6-5; CDR3aa: CASSYPGYTEAFF; CDR3nt: TGTGCCAGCAGTTACCCCGGGTACACTGAAGCTTTCTTT
abundance: -; d_gene: TRBD1; len: 15; j_gene: TRBJ1-4; v_gene: TRBV7-8; CDR3aa: CASTQGNRGKEKLFF; CDR3nt: TGTGCCAGCACGCAAGGCAACAGGGGTAAAGAAAAACTGTTTTTT
abundance: medium-sized; d_gene: -; len: 8; j_gene: TRBJ1-1; v_gene: TRBV19; CDR3aa: CATPSGFF; CDR3nt: TGTGCCACCCCGTCCGGCTTCTTT
abundance: -; d_gene: TRBD1; len: 15; j_gene: TRBJ1-5; v_gene: TRBV30; CDR3aa: CACNPGTASNQPQHF; CDR3nt: TGTGCCTGCAACCCTGGGACAGCTAGCAATCAGCCCCAGCATTTT
abundance: -; d_gene: -; len: 11; j_gene: TRBJ2-7; v_gene: TRBV6-1; CDR3aa: CASRGIVEQYF; CDR3nt: TGTGCCAGCAGGGGCATAGTCGAGCAGTACTTC
abundance: -; d_gene: -; len: 16; j_gene: TRBJ1-3; v_gene: TRBV2; CDR3aa: CASSSLGRRAGNTIYF; CDR3nt: TGTGCCAGCAGTTCCCTAGGCCGAAGGGCTGGAAACACCATATATTTT
abundance: -; d_gene: -; len: 16; j_gene: TRBJ2-7; v_gene: TRBV5-4; CDR3aa: CAMEWREHPPPYEQYF; CDR3nt: TGTGCCATGGAGTGGCGGGAACACCCGCCCCCCTACGAGCAGTACTTC
abundance: once; d_gene: -; len: 16; j_gene: TRBJ1-3; v_gene: TRBV18; CDR3aa: CASSPKQGESGNTIYF; CDR3nt: TGTGCCAGCTCACCAAAGCAGGGAGAATCCGGAAACACCATATATTTT
abundance: -; d_gene: -; len: 15; j_gene: TRBJ2-3; v_gene: TRBV29-1; CDR3aa: CSVEDTAGPTDTQYF; CDR3nt: TGCAGCGTTGAAGATACGGCGGGCCCCACAGATACGCAGTATTTT
abundance: -; d_gene: -; len: 13; j_gene: TRBJ2-2; v_gene: TRBV6-5; CDR3aa: CASSYLPGRELFF; CDR3nt: TGTGCCAGCAGTTACCTCCCGGGCCGGGAGCTGTTTTTT
abundance: -; d_gene: -; len: 15; j_gene: TRBJ1-2; v_gene: TRBV28; CDR3aa: CASSVGGARSYGYTF; CDR3nt: TGTGCCAGCAGTGTGGGGGGGGCTAGGAGCTATGGCTACACCTTC
abundance: -; d_gene: -; len: 16; j_gene: TRBJ2-7; v_gene: TRBV6-4; CDR3aa: CASSHRGRGRSYEQYF; CDR3nt: TGTGCCAGCAGCCACCGGGGCCGGGGGAGGTCCTACGAGCAGTACTTC
abundance: -; d_gene: -; len: 13; j_gene: TRBJ1-1; v_gene: TRBV7-7; CDR3aa: CASSPGLNTEAFF; CDR3nt: TGTGCTAGCAGCCCAGGGCTGAACACTGAAGCTTTCTTT
abundance: -; d_gene: -; len: 17; j_gene: TRBJ2-7; v_gene: TRBV5-4; CDR3aa: CASSSKGKGAQGYEQYF; CDR3nt: TGTGCCAGCAGCTCAAAAGGGAAAGGGGCCCAAGGCTACGAGCAGTACTTC
abundance: -; d_gene: TRBD1; len: 14; j_gene: TRBJ1-4; v_gene: TRBV15; CDR3aa: CATSRDRTGEKLFF; CDR3nt: TGTGCCACCAGCAGAGATAGGACAGGGGAAAAACTGTTTTTT
abundance: -; d_gene: TRBD1; len: 15; j_gene: TRBJ2-7; v_gene: TRBV9; CDR3aa: CASSAQGKMTYEQYF; CDR3nt: TGTGCCAGCAGCGCACAGGGGAAAATGACCTACGAGCAGTACTTC
abundance: -; d_gene: TRBD1; len: 15; j_gene: TRBJ2-1; v_gene: TRBV12-5; CDR3aa: CAINRGQGDYNEQFF; CDR3nt: TGTGCCATAAACCGGGGACAGGGGGATTACAATGAGCAGTTCTTC
abundance: -; d_gene: TRBD2; len: 16; j_gene: TRBJ2-1; v_gene: TRBV18; CDR3aa: CASSPLSGRIGNEQFF; CDR3nt: TGTGCCAGCTCACCACTGAGCGGGAGGATAGGCAATGAGCAGTTCTTC
abundance: -; d_gene: -; len: 14; j_gene: TRBJ2-2; v_gene: TRBV4-1; CDR3aa: CASSQERSTGELFF; CDR3nt: TGCGCCAGCAGCCAAGAGAGAAGCACCGGGGAGCTGTTTTTT
abundance: -; d_gene: -; len: 13; j_gene: TRBJ2-5; v_gene: TRBV9; CDR3aa: CASSVQVGETQYF; CDR3nt: TGTGCCAGCAGCGTCCAGGTGGGGGAGACCCAGTACTTC
abundance: -; d_gene: -; len: 16; j_gene: TRBJ2-4; v_gene: TRBV4-2; CDR3aa: CASSQDLASAKNIQYF; CDR3nt: TGTGCCAGCAGCCAAGATTTGGCTAGCGCGAAAAACATTCAGTACTTC
abundance: few; d_gene: -; len: 16; j_gene: TRBJ1-1; v_gene: TRBV4-1; CDR3aa: CASSQDRGGSNAEAFF; CDR3nt: TGCGCCAGCAGCCAAGATCGGGGCGGCTCGAACGCTGAAGCTTTCTTT